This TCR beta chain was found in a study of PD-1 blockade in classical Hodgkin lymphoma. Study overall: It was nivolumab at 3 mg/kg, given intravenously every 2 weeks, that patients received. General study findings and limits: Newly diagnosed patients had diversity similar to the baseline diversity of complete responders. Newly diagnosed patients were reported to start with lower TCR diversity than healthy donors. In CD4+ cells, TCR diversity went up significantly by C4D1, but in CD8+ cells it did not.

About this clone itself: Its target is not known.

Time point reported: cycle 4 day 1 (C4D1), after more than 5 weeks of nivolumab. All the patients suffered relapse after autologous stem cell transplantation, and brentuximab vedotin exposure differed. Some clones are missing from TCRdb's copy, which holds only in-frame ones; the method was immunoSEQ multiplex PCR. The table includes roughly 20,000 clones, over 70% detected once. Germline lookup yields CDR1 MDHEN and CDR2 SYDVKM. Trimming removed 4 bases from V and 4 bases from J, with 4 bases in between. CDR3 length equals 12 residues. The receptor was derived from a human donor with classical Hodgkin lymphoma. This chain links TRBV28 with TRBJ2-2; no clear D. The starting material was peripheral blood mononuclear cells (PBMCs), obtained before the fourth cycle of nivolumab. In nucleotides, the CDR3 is TGTGCCAGCAGTTCAAGCACCGGGGAGCTGTTTTTT. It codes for CASSSSTGELFF.